The rows below give T cell receptor beta chains drawn from one sample of a study of CD8+ T cells in alopecia areata. TCRdb keeps only in-frame clones here, not all; method: immunoSEQ multiplex PCR. The sample lists about 200,000 clones; about 62% were seen once. This specimen was CD4+ T cells sorted from blood, taken at week 24, from a patient treated with tofacitinib. These receptors were obtained from a human donor with alopecia areata. CDR3s include the opening cysteine and the closing phenylalanine or tryptophan. Each record gives: V gene, clone size, CDR3 length, D gene, J gene, CDR3 DNA, CDR3 protein. A D gene is named only where the DNA matches it firmly. Clone size appears in some rows only: once, few, many, or a class for an expanded clone.

TRBV28	.	15	TRBD2	TRBJ2-1	TGTGCCAGCAGTTTAGCTAGCGGGGGGGACAATGAGCAGTTCTTC	CASSLASGGDNEQFF
TRBV2	.	10	.	TRBJ2-4	TGTGCCAGCAGGCGAGAGAAATGGTACTTC	CASRREKWYF
TRBV28	.	17	.	TRBJ2-3	TGTGCCAGCAGAAGACCGATGACGCTATCTAGCACAGATACGCAGTATTTT	CASRRPMTLSSTDTQYF
TRBV30	.	15	.	TRBJ2-7	TGTGCCTGGAGTTACCGTTGGACACTCGCCTACGAGCAGTACTTC	CAWSYRWTLAYEQYF
TRBV6-5	.	14	.	TRBJ2-5	TGTGCCAGCAGTCCGGAGGGCGTCTGGGAGACCCAGTACTTC	CASSPEGVWETQYF
TRBV19	.	13	.	TRBJ2-6	TGTGCCAGTAGTATTTCGGGGGCCAACGTCCTGACTTTC	CASSISGANVLTF
TRBV6-5	.	16	.	TRBJ1-2	TGTGCCAGCAGTTACGGGACTTCGAAGGGGGTTGGCGGCTACACCTTC	CASSYGTSKGVGGYTF
TRBV4-1	few	14	.	TRBJ1-2	TGCGCCAGCAGCATCGAACAGGAGCTCTATGGCTACACCTTC	CASSIEQELYGYTF
TRBV2	.	12	.	TRBJ1-1	TGTGCCAGCAGAGGGGGGGGAACTGAAGCTTTCTTT	CASRGGGTEAFF
TRBV25-1	.	13	.	TRBJ1-2	TGTGCCAGCAGTGGACCTCAGTACTATGGCTACACCTTC	CASSGPQYYGYTF
TRBV27	few	13	.	TRBJ2-4	TGTGCCAGCAGACTCAACCGGGCCGACGCCCTCCTCTTC	CASRLNRADALLF
TRBV29-1	.	13	TRBD2	TRBJ2-3	TGCAGCGTTGATCGCCGGCTAGCGGGGGGCCCATTATTT	CSVDRRLAGGPLF
TRBV11-1	.	14	.	TRBJ1-4	TGTGCCAGCAGCTCTTCCAGACAGGATGAAAAACTGTTTTTT	CASSSSRQDEKLFF
TRBV7-2	.	15	.	TRBJ2-5	TGTGCCAGCAGCGCGACTCGACTAGTCGTGGAGACCCAGTACTTC	CASSATRLVVETQYF
TRBV29-1	.	12	.	TRBJ2-5	TGCAGCGTTGTTCGACAGCTCGAGACCCAGTACTTC	CSVVRQLETQYF
TRBV20-1	.	10	.	TRBJ2-5	TGCAGTGCTCCCCGGGAGACCCAGTACTTC	CSAPRETQYF
TRBV15	.	15	TRBD1	TRBJ2-7	TGTGCCACCAGCAGAGAGGGACAGGGGTCGGACGAGCAGTACTTC	CATSREGQGSDEQYF
TRBV10-3	many	15	.	TRBJ1-2	TGTGCCATCAGTGTTAATGGACGGGAGGTCTATGGCTACACCTTC	CAISVNGREVYGYTF
TRBV6-5	.	14	.	TRBJ2-2	TGTGCCAGCAGCTTGGACTATAACACCGGGGAGCTGTTTTTT	CASSLDYNTGELFF
TRBV29-1	few	12	.	TRBJ1-2	TGCAGCGTTGATTGGGAAGTGGGTGGCTACACCTTC	CSVDWEVGGYTF
TRBV5-1	few	13	.	TRBJ2-5	TGCGCCAGCAGCGGCGGGACAGAAGAGACCCAGTACTTC	CASSGGTEETQYF
TRBV29-1	.	12	.	TRBJ2-7	TGCAGCGTTTCCCGGGGGCGCGGAGAGCAGTACTTC	CSVSRGRGEQYF
TRBV29-1	.	12	TRBD2	TRBJ2-7	TGCAGCGTTGGGACTAGCGGGGGGCTGGAGTACTTC	CSVGTSGGLEYF
TRBV6-1	.	13	TRBD1	TRBJ1-5	TGTGCCAGCAGTGACAGGGGGAGTCAGCCCCAGCATTTT	CASSDRGSQPQHF
TRBV10-3	.	15	TRBD1	TRBJ2-7	TGTGCCATCAGTCCCCGGGACAGGGGGTCCCACGAGCAGTACTTC	CAISPRDRGSHEQYF
TRBV9	.	15	.	TRBJ2-5	TGTGCCAGCAGCGCCCGCTTCGGGGGACAAGAGACCCAGTACTTC	CASSARFGGQETQYF
TRBV9	few	14	TRBD2	TRBJ2-5	TGTGCCAGCAGCCCCAGCGGGAGGGTAGAGACCCAGTACTTC	CASSPSGRVETQYF
TRBV4-2	.	16	TRBD1	TRBJ1-4	TGTGCCAGCAGGTCCAGGGGGACAGGGGGCAGTGAAAAACTGTTTTTT	CASRSRGTGGSEKLFF
TRBV7-2	.	15	.	TRBJ2-3	TGTGCCAGCAGCTCCCTGGGGGGTGTTTCAGATACGCAGTATTTT	CASSSLGGVSDTQYF
TRBV7-9	.	15	.	TRBJ1-5	TGTGCCAGCAGCGATGGCCAAATCGACAATCAGCCCCAGCATTTT	CASSDGQIDNQPQHF
TRBV5-5	.	15	.	TRBJ2-6	TGTGCCAGCAGCCAAGAAAACTCTGGGGCCAACGTCCTGACTTTC	CASSQENSGANVLTF
TRBV29-1	.	11	.	TRBJ2-7	TGCAGCGGGGGGGACAGTGCCGAGCAGTACTTC	CSGGDSAEQYF
TRBV9	.	16	TRBD2	TRBJ2-3	TGTGCCAGCAGCACTTCCGGGACTAGCGATACAGATACGCAGTATTTT	CASSTSGTSDTDTQYF
TRBV18	few	13	.	TRBJ2-3	TGTGCCAGCTCACCACCGGGGGAAGATACGCAGTATTTT	CASSPPGEDTQYF
TRBV29-1	.	10	.	TRBJ1-1	TGCAGCGTGCGAGGGCCTGAAGCTTTCTTT	CSVRGPEAFF
TRBV11-3	.	16	TRBD1	TRBJ2-7	TGTGCCAGCAGTAACGGACCGGGACAGGAGACCTACGAGCAGTACTTC	CASSNGPGQETYEQYF
TRBV10-3	.	12	TRBD1	TRBJ1-2	TGTGCCATCAGCGGGACAGAGTATGGCTACACCTTC	CAISGTEYGYTF
TRBV4-1	.	15	.	TRBJ2-5	TGCGCCAGCAGCCAAGAAGCGGCTTTCCAAGAGACCCAGTACTTC	CASSQEAAFQETQYF
TRBV27	few	15	TRBD1	TRBJ1-5	TGTGCCAGCAGTTCGACAGGGGGCTCGCGCCAGCCCCAGCATTTT	CASSSTGGSRQPQHF
TRBV29-1	once	18	TRBD2	TRBJ2-1	TGCAGCGCTGGGGGACGGACTAGCGGGGAATCGGGGGCGAATGAGCAGTTCTTC	CSAGGRTSGESGANEQFF
TRBV2	.	15	.	TRBJ2-3	TGTGCCAGCAGTGAAGATACACCCCTTGGGGATACGCAGTATTTT	CASSEDTPLGDTQYF
TRBV27	.	14	TRBD1	TRBJ2-5	TGTGCCAGCAGTTCCACCGGGACAGAAGAGACCCAGTACTTC	CASSSTGTEETQYF
TRBV5-1	.	13	.	TRBJ2-3	TGCGCCAGCAGATGGGAAGGGTCGGATACGCAGTATTTT	CASRWEGSDTQYF
TRBV5-1	few	15	.	TRBJ2-3	TGCGCCAGCAGCTTGGATCTCGAAAGCACAGATACGCAGTATTTT	CASSLDLESTDTQYF
TRBV30	.	15	TRBD1	TRBJ2-3	TGTGCCTGGGATGACTACGGGACAGGGACAGATACGCAGTATTTT	CAWDDYGTGTDTQYF
TRBV27	.	14	.	TRBJ1-1	TGTGCCAGTTGGCGCGGGGGACTAGGAACTGAAGCTTTCTTT	CASWRGGLGTEAFF
TRBV4-3	few	16	.	TRBJ2-5	TGCGCCAGCGCCCCAAGAATCAGGACTACCCAAGAGACCCAGTACTTC	CASAPRIRTTQETQYF
TRBV4-1	.	15	.	TRBJ1-1	TGCGCCAGCAGCCAAGTTGTAACAGTGAACACTGAAGCTTTCTTT	CASSQVVTVNTEAFF
TRBV6-5	.	14	TRBD2	TRBJ2-3	TGTGCCGCGGGGACTAGCGGGAGAGCAGATACGCAGTATTTT	CAAGTSGRADTQYF
TRBV11-1	.	13	TRBD1	TRBJ1-2	TGTGCCAGCAGCAGGGACAGGGGGACTGGCTACACCTTC	CASSRDRGTGYTF
TRBV5-1	few	13	.	TRBJ1-1	TGCGCCAGCAGCTTGGATGGGGGGACTGAAGCTTTCTTT	CASSLDGGTEAFF
TRBV27	.	16	TRBD2	TRBJ2-7	TGTGCCAGCAGTTTATCCGGACTAGCGGGAGCCTACGAGCAGTACTTC	CASSLSGLAGAYEQYF
TRBV5-6	.	14	TRBD1	TRBJ2-2	TGTGCCAGCAGCTTTGGACAGGGCGCCGGGGAGCTGTTTTTT	CASSFGQGAGELFF
TRBV23-1	.	14	.	TRBJ1-1	TGCGCCAGCAGTCAGTGGGGCCGAACCACTGAAGCTTTCTTT	CASSQWGRTTEAFF